This T cell receptor beta chain was recorded in a study of cytomegalovirus exposure and HLA in healthy donors. As for the donors, each was a healthy bone marrow donor. This clone was observed a few times. Its antigen is not identified. CDR1 MDHEN and CDR2 SYDVKM come from the germline V gene. The CDR3 contains 17 residues. V was trimmed by 3 bases and J by 0 bases, leaving 16 bases between them. Study-wide points: Among TCR beta chains, those listed as cytomegalovirus-associated numbered 164. Later analysis suggested most CMV-associated TCR beta chains were HLA-restricted.

Primers for the PCR totalled 60 Vbeta and 13 Jbeta. Per the original methods: Unique TCR beta chains numbered about 80 million in a later analysis, with around 12 million shared. Sequencing was performed with immunoSEQ multiplex PCR; in TCRdb, only in-frame clones are kept and a portion is missing. The DNA was the basis for D and trimming; V, J and clone size are from that table. The data show 83,000 or so clones, with 75% to 85% seen just once and 14% to 15% held by the top ten. This clonotype was obtained from a woman in her thirties or forties in good health and CMV-seropositive. The chain has TRBV28 and TRBJ2-3; a weak D match, TRBD2 (6 bases). The source material was PBMCs. DNA of the CDR3: TGTGCCAGCAGTTTCCGTAAGGGACTGACTAGCACAGATACGCAGTATTTT. Amino acid sequence: CASSFRKGLTSTDTQYF.